Below, 23 T cell receptor beta chains from the same sample are listed, as sequenced in a study of regulatory T cells in long-lasting Graves disease (dated by TCRdb to the early 2020s). The library was built by means of multiplex PCR. TCRdb lists the instrument as Illumina HiSeq 4000. CDR3 regions were amplified by Arm-PCR with iRepertoire HTBI primers to construct TCR beta libraries. TCRdb handled the public reads itself, with Q25 trimming in fastp and clone calling in MiXCR, and kept productive beta chains. Each CDR3 protein gets just one entry, which takes the most common genes and DNA from the rows behind it. In all, the sample holds roughly 360,000 distinct CDR3 sequences, and 10% to 15% of those were seen once. The ten largest clones add up to 15% to 20% of the sample. What this sample's time point label stands for: newly diagnosed GD, antithyroid drugs for less than 3 months. RNA was extracted from PBMCs in TRIzol for both TCR sequencing and RNA sequencing.

Another study also made use of these data, one on T cells in Graves' hyperthyroidism and ophthalmopathy.

The material was peripheral blood mononuclear cells (PBMCs), obtained at new diagnosis, from a patient treated with antithyroid drugs. Receptor source: a woman in her late teens or twenties with Graves disease. Donor details come from another sample of the same person, matched by shared clones.

This clonotype was seen a handful of times. This rearrangement joins TRBV28 to TRBJ1-3; 7 bases are shared with TRBD1. CDR1 and CDR2 from the germline V gene are MDHEN and SYDVKM. The V gene end was trimmed by 7 bases and the J gene end by 4 bases; junction bases not matched to a gene: 16. The CDR3 length is 17 residues. The CDR3 region has the DNA TGTGCCAGCAATCCCCTCCTTCGACAGGGTAGCGGAAACACCATATATTTT. Its translation is CASNPLLRQGSGNTIYF.

This clonotype was seen repeatedly, ten times or more. This rearrangement joins TRBV6-9 to TRBJ1-4; TRBD1 agrees at 8 bases. After removal of 3 bases from V and 10 bases from J, the junction contained 10 bases not matched to a gene. Looked up from germline, CDR1 is MNHGY and CDR2 is SVAAGI. The CDR3 spans 15 residues. CDR3 DNA: TGTGCCAGCAGTTACACTGGACAGGGAGACGGAAAACTGTTTTTT. This encodes CASSYTGQGDGKLFF.

Many counts were recorded for this clonotype. Written as DNA, the CDR3 is TGTGCCAGCAGTTCGCTAAGTAGCGCTGAGCAGTTCTTC. Protein product: CASSSLSSAEQFF. V gene TRBV6-2 or TRBV6-3 combines with J gene TRBJ2-1; D may be TRBD2 (5 bases). This CDR3 comprises 13 residues. V lost 4 bases and J 9 bases, leaving 13 bases between the germline ends. In germline, CDR1 is MNHEY, CDR2 SVGEGT.

The J gene is TRBJ2-7, the V gene TRBV6-2 or TRBV6-3, with a possible D match to TRBD1 (6 bases). This CDR3 comprises 14 residues. Looked up from germline, CDR1 is MNHEY and CDR2 is SVGEGT. Trimming shortened V by 0 bases and J by 3 bases, and 9 bases separated the two germline ends. Written as DNA, the CDR3 is TGTGCCAGCAGTTACTCGGGGACAATCTACGAGCAGTACTTC. It is translated as CASSYSGTIYEQYF.

The chain uses TRBV19 and TRBJ2-1; D ambiguous. V lost 7 bases and J 10 bases, leaving 11 bases between the germline ends. In germline, CDR1 is LNHDA, CDR2 SQIVND (reference sequence). The CDR3 contains 11 residues. In DNA form, the CDR3 reads TGTGCCAGTAACCTCCGCAGGGAGCAGTTCTTC. Protein product: CASNLRREQFF.

This clonotype was counted many times. V gene TRBV9 combines with J gene TRBJ2-1; D remains ambiguous. Germline V lookup: CDR1 SGDLS, CDR2 YYNGEE. CDR3 length: 11 amino acids. V was clipped by 0 bases and J by 10 bases, with 5 bases between them. The CDR3 region has the DNA TGTGCCAGCAGCGTAGGGACCGAGCAGTTCTTC. Its translation: CASSVGTEQFF.

This clonotype was observed at least ten times. This chain uses TRBV14 with TRBJ1-1; D remains unclear. This CDR3 is built from 13 residues. Germline V CDR1 and CDR2: SGHDN, FVKESK. V was cut by 5 bases and J by 7 bases, with 14 bases left in between. DNA for the CDR3: TGTGCCAGCAGCGGACGGATTCGACATGAAGCTTTCTTT. Its translation: CASSGRIRHEAFF.

Comments on this clonotype: It is likely a read error: a sequence one base away is far more abundant. J is TRBJ1-1 and V is TRBV6-2 or TRBV6-3; no definite D call. Between the trimmed V and J ends, which lost 6 bases and 0 bases, there was a span of 5 bases. This CDR3 contains 12 residues. The germline CDR1 and CDR2 sequences are MNHEY and SVGEGT. The CDR3 protein is CASSHMNTEAFF. The CDR3 DNA reads TGTGCCAGCAGCCACATGAACACTGAAGCTTTCTTT.

The chain is built from TRBV7-9 and TRBJ1-1; D may be TRBD1 (5 bases). Germline CDR1 is SEHNR and CDR2 is FQNEAQ (reference sequence). The CDR3 has 14 residues. V was cut by 2 bases and J by 0 bases, with 7 bases left in between. The CDR3 loop is CASSLLRVNTEAFF. In nucleotides, the CDR3 is TGTGCCAGCAGCTTACTCAGGGTGAACACTGAAGCTTTCTTT.

The CDR3 is CASSYPTETYEQYF. The CDR3 nucleotides read TGTGCCAGCTCTTACCCGACAGAGACCTACGAGCAGTACTTC. The chain combines TRBV18 with TRBJ2-7; perhaps TRBD1 as D (5 bases). V shed 6 bases and J shed 2 bases, with 14 bases lying between them. Germline CDR1 and CDR2: KGHSH and LQKENI. The CDR3 runs 14 residues.

This clonotype was seen many times. The J gene is TRBJ1-5, the V gene TRBV7-6, with a tentative D call TRBD1 (5 bases). There are 16 residues in the CDR3. The germline gives CDR1 SGHVS, CDR2 FNYEAQ. V was trimmed by 1 base and J by 7 bases, leaving 17 bases between them. As DNA, the CDR3 is TGTGCCAGCAGCTTAGTTGGGGGGGAGGGGATGCAGCCCCAGCATTTT. This codes for CASSLVGGEGMQPQHF.

This clonotype has only a few counts. The CDR3 sequence: CSVRGSTDTQYF. In DNA form, the CDR3 reads TGCAGCGTTAGGGGGAGCACAGATACGCAGTATTTT. The chain links TRBV29-1 to TRBJ2-3; TRBD1 might be the D (6 bases). The CDR3 consists of 12 residues. Germline V gene data show CDR1 as SQVTM and CDR2 as ANQGSEA. The V and J ends lost 5 bases and 0 bases respectively, with 6 bases between them.

This clonotype was detected many times. The chain is built from TRBV28 and TRBJ2-3, with a tentative D call TRBD2 (6 bases). This CDR3 has 17 residues. Germline values: CDR1 MDHEN, CDR2 SYDVKM. Trimming stripped 5 bases from V and 5 bases from J, with 23 bases between. The CDR3 is CASSVSPRAGREDTQYF. DNA of the CDR3: TGTGCCAGCAGTGTCTCCCCCAGGGCGGGGCGGGAAGATACGCAGTATTTT.

This clonotype has a handful of counts. The V call is TRBV10-3, the J call TRBJ1-2, with D perhaps TRBD1 (5 bases). The CDR3 consists of 15 residues. V was cut by 3 bases and J by 8 bases, with 19 bases left in between. Germline V gene sequence: CDR1 ENHRY, CDR2 SYGVKD. The CDR3 DNA reads TGTGCCATCAGTGATGGAAGGGGCGCAACCTCCGGCTACACCTTC. Encoded protein: CAISDGRGATSGYTF.

This clonotype was counted a few times. The chain recombines TRBV13 with TRBJ2-2; 8 nucleotides match TRBD2. With V trimmed by 0 bases and J by 3 bases, 21 bases remained unmatched. The CDR3 consists of 22 residues. The germline CDR1 and CDR2 sequences are PRHDT and FYEKMQ (reference sequence). The CDR3 spells CASSLGSSGTRPNYLDTGELFF. The CDR3 DNA sequence: TGTGCCAGCAGCTTAGGATCTAGTGGGACTAGACCCAACTACCTCGACACCGGGGAGCTGTTTTTT. Together with reference TRBV13 and TRBJ2-2, the CDR3 gives the full variable domain: AAGVIQSPRHLIKEKRETATLKCYPIPRHDTVYWYQQGPGQDPQFLISFYEKMQSDKGSIPDRFSAQQFSDYHSELNMSSLELGDSALYFCASSLGSSGTRPNYLDTGELFFGEGSRLTVL.

This clonotype was seen repeatedly, ten times or more. The CDR3 sequence: CSARDPTTEHYEQYF. CDR3 sequence (DNA): TGCAGTGCTAGAGATCCCACGACTGAACACTACGAGCAGTACTTC. The chain recombines TRBV20-1 with TRBJ2-7; no reliable D call. Trimming took 0 bases from V and 3 from J, leaving 15 bases between them. Per germline, CDR1 DFQATT and CDR2 SNEGSKA (reference sequence). There are 15 residues in the CDR3.

This clonotype appeared many times. This sequence joins TRBV29-1 and TRBJ2-1, with TRBD2 matching 9 bases. V was pared by 5 bases and J by 2 bases, with 4 bases of the junction left unmatched. Germline CDR1 is SQVTM and CDR2 is ANQGSEA. The CDR3 consists of 14 residues. The chain's CDR3 is CSVSSGATYNEQFF. DNA of the CDR3: TGCAGCGTTTCTAGCGGGGCGACCTACAATGAGCAGTTCTTC.

This clonotype appeared many times. The chain employs TRBV7-2 and TRBJ2-2, with D possibly being TRBD1 or TRBD2 (5 bases each). V lost 8 bases to trimming and J lost 4 bases, with 14 bases between them. This CDR3 is 14 amino acids long. Germline lookup yields CDR1 SGHTA and CDR2 FQGNSA. The CDR3 DNA sequence: TGTGCCAGCGGGGGTATGGCGAGCACCGGGGAGCTGTTTTTT. Encoded protein: CASGGMASTGELFF.

This clonotype was seen ten or more times. The chain employs TRBV2 and TRBJ2-5, with D possibly TRBD1 on 6 matching bases. V was clipped by 4 bases and J by 7 bases, with 13 bases between them. The length of the CDR3 is 13 residues. Looked up from germline, CDR1 is SNHLY and CDR2 is FYNNEI. CDR3 sequence: CASSGEGEGTQYF. CDR3 nucleotide sequence: TGTGCCAGCAGTGGTGAGGGGGAAGGGACCCAGTACTTC.

In nucleotides, the CDR3 is TGCAGTGCTAGTGGCTTCCCTAGCACAGATACGCAGTATTTT. As protein: CSASGFPSTDTQYF. This chain joins TRBV20-1 and TRBJ2-3; no firm D call. The CDR3 spans 14 residues. Germline CDR1 reads DFQATT; CDR2 reads SNEGSKA (reference sequence). Trimming stripped 3 bases from V and 0 bases from J, with 10 bases between.

This chain connects TRBV11-2 to TRBJ2-1, with 10 positions matching TRBD1. The CDR3 contains 14 residues. Germline V gene data show CDR1 as SGHAT and CDR2 as FQNNGV. Trimming at V came to 6 bases and at J to 5 bases, leaving 4 bases not matched to a gene. CDR3 residues: CASSGQGGHNEQFF. In DNA, the CDR3 is TGTGCCAGCAGTGGACAGGGGGGGCACAATGAGCAGTTCTTC.

This clonotype was counted between two and nine times. The chain links TRBV4-1 to TRBJ2-7, with 7 bases lining up with TRBD1. CDR3 length: 16 residues. CDR1 is MGHRA, CDR2 YSYEKL, per germline. V lost 1 base to trimming and J lost 0 bases; unmatched junction nucleotides: 6. CDR3 coding DNA: TGCGCCAGCAGCCAAGTTACGGGACAGAACTCCTACGAGCAGTACTTC. Residues: CASSQVTGQNSYEQYF.

This clonotype was found many times. V is TRBV6-1 and J is TRBJ2-1, with no clear D. In germline, CDR1 is MNHNS, CDR2 SASEGT. The V and J ends lost 5 bases and 3 bases respectively, with 11 bases between them. The CDR3 has 14 residues. The CDR3 coding sequence is TGTGCCAGCAGTCTTACGAATGGCTACAATGAGCAGTTCTTC. This sequence encodes CASSLTNGYNEQFF.